These 2 T cell receptor beta chains were sequenced from one sample in a study of blood T cell repertoires in COVID-19. The table came from immunoSEQ multiplex PCR; TCRdb's copy has only in-frame clones and leaves some out. The data hold some 180,000 clones, with around 90% observed a single time. The sample taken for sequencing was peripheral blood. Every receptor here comes from a man aged 55 to 70 with active or convalescent COVID-19.

The rearrangement joins TRBV7-9 to TRBJ2-1; 9 bases agree with TRBD1. From germline, CDR1 is SEHNR and CDR2 FQNEAQ (reference sequence). V lost 1 base to trimming and J lost 9 bases; unmatched junction nucleotides: 10. The length of the CDR3 is 16 residues. The CDR3 reads CASSLVGGTGSGEQFF. The CDR3 coding sequence is TGTGCCAGCAGCTTAGTAGGGGGGACAGGGTCCGGTGAGCAGTTCTTC.

The V gene is TRBV18, the J gene TRBJ1-6; 10 bases fit TRBD1. The CDR3 sequence is 14 residues long. Germline V gene data show CDR1 as KGHSH and CDR2 as LQKENI. J was trimmed by 10 bases and V by 5 bases; bases with no gene match: 5. In nucleotides, the CDR3 is TGTGCCAGCTCATCCGGGACAGGGGAATCACCCCTCCACTTT. Amino acid sequence: CASSSGTGESPLHF.